The next 26 T cell receptor beta chains were all read from a single sample in a study of blood T cell repertoires in COVID-19. Profiled with immunoSEQ multiplex PCR; TCRdb holds only in-frame clones, not every one. Of some 180,000 clones listed, around 84% were seen once; the top ten hold around 2.9%. The sequenced sample consisted of PBMCs or T cells enriched from blood (not recorded which). The receptors were gathered from a woman in her twenties or thirties who had been exposed to COVID-19.

The chain recombines TRBV6-5 with TRBJ2-5; no definite D call. Looked up from germline, CDR1 is MNHEY and CDR2 is SVGAGI. This CDR3 is built from 11 residues. Between the trimmed V and J ends, which lost 11 bases and 4 bases, there was a span of 11 bases. The chain's CDR3 is CAAGRGETQYF. CDR3 bases: TGTGCCGCCGGTCGAGGAGAGACCCAGTACTTC.

V usage is TRBV19 and J usage is TRBJ2-7; 12 bases line up with TRBD1. Looked up from germline, CDR1 is LNHDA and CDR2 is SQIVND (reference sequence). Trimming took 4 bases from V and 4 from J; bases not matched to a gene: 5. There are 15 residues in the CDR3. CDR3 nucleotide sequence: TGTGCCAGTAGTAAAGGGACAGGGGGCACGTACGAGCAGTACTTC. It is translated as CASSKGTGGTYEQYF.

The rearrangement links TRBV11-2 to TRBJ1-1; no definite D call. The germline V and J ends were trimmed by 1 base and 0 bases, with 6 bases remaining between them. The germline CDR1 and CDR2 sequences are SGHAT and FQNNGV. The CDR3 has 14 residues. As DNA, the CDR3 is TGTGCCAGCAGCTTAGGCGTCGTGAACACTGAAGCTTTCTTT. This encodes CASSLGVVNTEAFF.

J is TRBJ1-1 and V is TRBV29-1; weak D call: TRBD1 (6 bases). The germline CDR1 and CDR2 sequences are SQVTM and ANQGSEA. The CDR3 loop spans 11 amino acids. The ends were cut back, 7 bases at V and 9 bases at J, with 15 bases in the middle. CDR3 protein: CSASDSSQAFF. CDR3 coding DNA: TGCAGCGCTTCGGACAGCTCCCAAGCTTTCTTT.

The chain combines TRBV10-1 with TRBJ2-7; D gene ambiguous. Trimming took off 0 bases at V and 2 bases at J, with 11 bases between the two ends. This CDR3 has 15 residues. CDR1 is WNHNN and CDR2 is SYGVQD in the germline V gene (reference sequence). CDR3 coding DNA: TGCGCCAGCAGTGAGTCTGTGGGCCCTCCCTACGAGCAGTACTTC. It translates to CASSESVGPPYEQYF.

The chain couples TRBV3-1 (or the pseudogene TRBV3-2) to TRBJ2-3; tentative D call: TRBD2 (5 bases). This CDR3 spans 13 amino acids. The ends were cut back, 4 bases at V and 9 bases at J, with 14 bases in the middle. The V gene's germline CDR1 is LGHDT and CDR2 YNNKEL (reference sequence). The CDR3 DNA follows: TGTGCCAGCAGCCGCCCGGGGTTTCCGACGCAGTATTTT. Translated, it gives CASSRPGFPTQYF.

The rearrangement joins TRBV6-2 or TRBV6-3 to TRBJ2-2; D is uncertain. V was cut by 10 bases and J by 7 bases, with 13 bases left in between. The CDR3 has 12 amino acids. In germline, CDR1 is MNHEY, CDR2 SVGEGT. The CDR3 region has the DNA TGTGCCACCACCCCGTACATCGGGGAGCTGTTTTTT. Its translation: CATTPYIGELFF.

The chain combines TRBV2 with TRBJ2-5; the match to TRBD2 covers 9 bases. The length of the CDR3 is 14 residues. V lost 4 bases and J lost 2; bases outside the gene matches: 2. Germline assignment: CDR1 SNHLY and CDR2 FYNNEI. CDR3 coding DNA: TGTGCCAGCAGTGTGCTAGCGGGGCAAGAGACCCAGTACTTC. Translated, it gives CASSVLAGQETQYF.

The chain is built from TRBV18 and TRBJ1-6; the D is unclear. Germline loops: CDR1 KGHSH, CDR2 LQKENI. Trimming pared 0 bases from V and 9 bases from J, leaving 12 bases between. The CDR3 runs to 15 residues. CDR3 sequence: CASSPPEGESSPLHF. CDR3 sequence (DNA): TGTGCCAGCTCACCACCTGAGGGAGAAAGTTCACCCCTCCACTTT.

This clone was seen just once. The chain links TRBV2 to TRBJ1-1, with D perhaps matching TRBD1 (6 bases). V was clipped by 2 bases and J by 5 bases, with 12 bases between them. Germline V lookup: CDR1 SNHLY, CDR2 FYNNEI. The CDR3 is 14 residues long. CDR3 protein: CASSEWTAGTEAFF. CDR3 in DNA: TGTGCCAGCAGTGAATGGACAGCGGGGACTGAAGCTTTCTTT.

The chain couples TRBV5-6 to TRBJ2-2, with 8 bases matching TRBD1. The CDR3 spans 15 residues. The V and J ends lost 7 bases and 2 bases, in that order; junction bases with no gene match: 7. Germline values: CDR1 SGHDT, CDR2 YYEEEE. CDR3 bases: TGTGCCAGCTACGGGACAGGAGACAACACCGGGGAGCTGTTTTTT. Translated: CASYGTGDNTGELFF.

The V gene is TRBV28, the J gene TRBJ1-5; 7 bases map to TRBD1. Losses at the gene ends were 3 bases for V and 4 bases for J; bases not matched to a gene: 9. CDR3 length: 16 amino acids. The germline V gene has CDR1 MDHEN and CDR2 SYDVKM. Here the CDR3 DNA reads TGTGCCAGCAGTTTTGGTTCTACAGGGGCTAATCAGCCCCAGCATTTT. Protein product: CASSFGSTGANQPQHF.

The rearrangement uses TRBV7-9 and TRBJ1-1; a weak D match, TRBD1 (6 bases). V was cut by 4 bases and J by 4 bases, with 19 bases left in between. The CDR3 is made up of 16 amino acids. Germline values: CDR1 SEHNR, CDR2 FQNEAQ (reference sequence). In DNA form, the CDR3 reads TGTGCCAGCAGCTCCCTTGGGGGCCCGAGCGGCACTGAAGCTTTCTTT. Its protein is CASSSLGGPSGTEAFF. The complete variable domain, with remaining parts taken from reference TRBV7-9 and TRBJ1-1, reads DTGVSQNPRHKITKRGQNVTFRCDPISEHNRLYWYRQTLGQGPEFLTYFQNEAQLEKSRLLSDRFSAERPKGSFSTLEIQRTEQGDSAMYLCASSSLGGPSGTEAFFGQGTRLTVV.

The genes are TRBV25-1 and TRBJ1-2; D is perhaps TRBD1 (5 bases). V lost 3 bases, J lost 3 bases, and 20 bases lay in between. Germline V gene data show CDR1 as MGHDK and CDR2 as SYGVNS. CDR3 size: 17 residues. The CDR3 is CASSDLDLGGRYYGYTF. In DNA form, the CDR3 reads TGTGCCAGCAGTGACTTAGATTTGGGGGGAAGGTACTATGGCTACACCTTC.

This clone appeared once. This sequence joins TRBV20-1 and TRBJ2-4; the match to TRBD1 covers 7 bases. V gave up 4 bases and J gave up 16 bases; unmatched junction bases: 7. Looked up from germline, CDR1 is DFQATT and CDR2 is SNEGSKA (reference sequence). The CDR3 loop spans 10 amino acids. Here the CDR3 DNA reads TGCAGTGCTAACAGGGGCCCCGAATACTTC. This gives the protein CSANRGPEYF.

The chain employs TRBV4-2 and TRBJ2-5, with a tentative D call TRBD1 (6 bases). V was cut by 1 base and J by 1 base, with 7 bases left in between. The CDR3 covers 14 residues. Germline V CDR1 and CDR2: LGHNA, YNFKEQ. CDR3 in DNA: TGTGCCAGCAGCCAAGGGGACATCCAAGAGACCCAGTACTTC. Protein sequence: CASSQGDIQETQYF.

V is TRBV5-1 and J is TRBJ1-1; TRBD1 aligns across 7 bases. The CDR3 is 12 residues long. V dropped 5 bases and J dropped 4; count of bases not matched to a gene: 2. Germline V CDR1 and CDR2: SGHRS, YFSETQ. CDR3 sequence (DNA): TGCGCCAGCAGAGGGGGCACCACTGAAGCTTTCTTT. Protein sequence: CASRGGTTEAFF. Based on the CDR3 plus reference TRBV5-1 and TRBJ1-1, the full variable domain is KAGVTQTPRYLIKTRGQQVTLSCSPISGHRSVSWYQQTPGQGLQFLFEYFSETQRNKGNFPGRFSGRQFSNSRSEMNVSTLELGDSALYLCASRGGTTEAFFGQGTRLTVV.

This chain connects TRBV5-6 to TRBJ2-2; 7 bases fit TRBD1. Germline lookup yields CDR1 SGHDT and CDR2 YYEEEE. The ends lost 4 bases at V and 3 bases at J; junction bases unmatched: 9. This CDR3 contains 16 residues. CDR3 sequence: CASSPYDRDDTGELFF. The CDR3 bases are TGTGCCAGCAGCCCCTACGACAGGGACGACACCGGGGAGCTGTTTTTT.

The rearrangement uses TRBV7-6 and TRBJ2-1, with TRBD1 matching 9 bases. This CDR3 is 15 amino acids long. Per the germline V gene, CDR1 is SGHVS and CDR2 is FNYEAQ. V was clipped by 4 bases and J by 7 bases; unmatched bases: 8. The CDR3 nucleotides are TGTGCCAGCAGCTACTCCGGGACAGGGAGGAATGAGCAGTTCTTC. Translated, it gives CASSYSGTGRNEQFF.

CDR3 nucleotide sequence: TGTGCCAGCGGCGACAGGAGCAATCAGCCCCAGCATTTT. This encodes CASGDRSNQPQHF. The chain employs TRBV27 and TRBJ1-5, with D tentatively TRBD1 (6 bases). This CDR3 has 13 residues. The V gene's germline CDR1 is MNHEY and CDR2 SMNVEV (reference sequence). V lost 8 bases to trimming and J lost 1 base, with 9 bases between them.

The chain recombines TRBV19 with TRBJ1-6, with D possibly being TRBD1 (6 bases). The V gene lost 10 bases and the J gene lost 7 bases, with 14 bases spanning the gap. Germline-derived CDR1 and CDR2 are LNHDA and SQIVND (reference sequence). The length of the CDR3 is 13 residues. DNA of the CDR3: TGTGCCACCTCCGGGACATTCAATTCACCCCTCCACTTT. Translating gives CATSGTFNSPLHF.

The chain combines TRBV18 with TRBJ2-7, with TRBD2 matching over 10 bases. The CDR3 contains 18 residues. Germline lookup yields CDR1 KGHSH and CDR2 LQKENI. With V trimmed by 4 bases and J by 0 bases, 12 bases remained unmatched. CDR3 nucleotides: TGTGCCAGCTCACAAACCGGGCTAGCGGGGGCCAGCTCCTACGAGCAGTACTTC. Translation: CASSQTGLAGASSYEQYF.

The gene calls are TRBV19 and TRBJ1-4, with TRBD1 as a possible D gene (5 bases). The germline V gene encodes CDR1 LNHDA and CDR2 SQIVND (reference sequence). The CDR3 spans 13 residues. The V end lost 7 bases, the J end lost 3 bases, and 9 bases lay between the germline ends. CDR3 sequence (DNA): TGTGCCAGTACCAGGGATGCTAATGAAAAACTGTTTTTT. Protein product: CASTRDANEKLFF.

The rearrangement uses TRBV5-1 and TRBJ2-6; tentative D call: TRBD2 (6 bases). CDR3 size: 15 residues. With 4 bases removed from V and 0 bases from J, the gap between germline ends came to 8 bases. Germline V gives CDR1 SGHRS, CDR2 YFSETQ. The CDR3 sequence: CASSTGVSGANVLTF. CDR3 coding DNA: TGCGCCAGCAGCACGGGGGTCTCTGGGGCCAACGTCCTGACTTTC.

The rearrangement uses TRBV29-1 and TRBJ1-1; a weak D match, TRBD1 (5 bases). The CDR3 consists of 14 residues. The V end was cut by 1 base, the J end by 4 bases, with 13 bases between. Germline CDR1 reads SQVTM; CDR2 reads ANQGSEA. The CDR3 sequence is CSVEGRSGGTEAFF. The CDR3 bases are TGCAGCGTTGAAGGTCGGTCCGGGGGCACTGAAGCTTTCTTT.

The genes are TRBV7-8 and TRBJ2-7; D is perhaps TRBD1 (5 bases). CDR1 and CDR2 (germline): SGHVS, FQNEAQ. The CDR3 runs 14 residues. V shed 3 bases and J shed 7 bases, with 16 bases lying between them. CDR3 sequence reads: CASSFDRALGEQYF. CDR3 nucleotide sequence: TGTGCCAGCAGCTTCGACAGAGCCTTGGGAGAGCAGTACTTC.